This TCR beta chain was identified in a study of OX40 agonist ivuxolimab in advanced cancers. Overall study context: Each dose-escalation patient presented with hepatocellular carcinoma, melanoma, renal cell or head and neck cancer.

Study findings and constraints: In the 0.1-3.0 mg/kg groups, partial responders showed among the lowest expansion.

This clone has more than one count but fewer than ten. What it recognizes is unknown. TCRdb's copy holds only in-frame clones and misses some; the assay was immunoSEQ multiplex PCR. The sample has almost 50,000 clones, approximately 81% seen once. The germline V gene encodes CDR1 MGHRA and CDR2 YSYEKL. The CDR3 runs 16 residues. V was pared by 2 bases and J by 2 bases, with 13 bases between. Exclusion of a patient followed from autoimmune disease history or systemic immunosuppression. This sequence was found in an adult with an advanced solid tumor such as melanoma, head and neck, liver or kidney cancer. The sample here was CD4+ or CD8+ T cells sorted from blood, taken in a trial of the OX40 agonist ivuxolimab. The chain is built from TRBV4-1 and TRBJ1-5, with D unclear. For the CDR3, the DNA is TGCGCCAGCAGCCAAACCCGGGGAGTCGGCAATCAGCCCCAGCATTTT. This gives the protein CASSQTRGVGNQPQHF.